This T cell receptor beta chain was sequenced during a study of CD8 T cells in Susac syndrome. Study-wide results and caveats: It was acknowledged by the study that relatively few individuals were included in its TCR sequencing and HLA analysis.

cDNA came from around 0.5 to 1 ug RNA primed by random hexamers. The TCR beta CDR3 was amplified by immunoSEQ multiplex PCR across 54 Vbeta, 13 Jbeta. TCRdb fed the immunoSEQ multiplex PCR reads into MiXCR, producing one record per CDR3 protein. The sample has 150,000 to 190,000 distinct CDR3 sequences, just under 97% seen once. This clonotype turned up a few times. The antigen remains unidentified. This CDR3 is built from 13 residues. Germline V gene data show CDR1 as MNHEY and CDR2 as SVGAGI. With 5 bases removed from V and 6 bases from J, the gap between germline ends came to 11 bases. In blood CD8+ and CD4+ T cells, TCR beta underwent sequencing. Treatment-naive patients with stable or active relapsing-remitting disease served as multiple sclerosis controls.

The TCR comes from a human donor with multiple sclerosis. The rearrangement links TRBV6-5 to TRBJ2-1; tentatively, D is TRBD1 (7 bases). The sample taken for sequencing was CD8+ T cells from PBMCs. The DNA for the CDR3 is TGTGCCAGCAGTGTCCAGGGGGGCAATGAGCAGTTCTTC. Amino acids: CASSVQGGNEQFF.